These 11 T cell receptor beta chains originate from one sample sequenced in a study of PD-1 blockade in classical Hodgkin lymphoma. The data were produced by immunoSEQ multiplex PCR, yet TCRdb's version contains in-frame clones alone and is incomplete. This repertoire shows tens of thousands of clones, about 90% found once; its top ten account for about a tenth. Time point noted: cycle 4 day 1 (C4D1), after more than five weeks of nivolumab. Relapses following autologous stem cell transplantation were seen in all patients, with brentuximab vedotin exposure varying. Sequencing was performed on peripheral blood mononuclear cells (PBMCs), taken before the fourth cycle of nivolumab. Receptors originate from a human donor with classical Hodgkin lymphoma.

This chain joins TRBV4-1 and TRBJ2-3; 9 bases match TRBD1. Looked up from germline, CDR1 is MGHRA and CDR2 is YSYEKL. V gave up 5 bases and J gave up 4 bases; unmatched junction bases: 4. The CDR3 runs 14 residues. This CDR3 is CASSRDREADTQYF. DNA of the CDR3: TGCGCCAGCAGCAGGGACAGGGAGGCAGATACGCAGTATTTT.

The J gene is TRBJ2-7, the V gene TRBV6-6; no firm D call. Germline V gives CDR1 MNHNY, CDR2 SVGAGI (reference sequence). The CDR3 is 12 residues long. V was pared by 0 bases and J by 6 bases, with 6 bases between. CDR3 bases: TGTGCCAGCAGTTACTCTAACGTCGAGCAGTACTTC. It translates to CASSYSNVEQYF.

The V gene is TRBV13, the J gene TRBJ2-3; 10 bases map to TRBD2. The CDR3 extends over 16 amino acids. V lost 7 bases to trimming and J lost 2 bases; unmatched junction nucleotides: 9. Germline loops: CDR1 PRHDT, CDR2 FYEKMQ (reference sequence). CDR3 bases: TGTGCCAGCACACGTTTTAGCGGGGGGAACACAGATACGCAGTATTTT. Its translation: CASTRFSGGNTDTQYF.

This chain joins TRBV29-1 and TRBJ2-7; 7 bases map to TRBD2. The CDR3 runs 12 residues. Germline V CDR1 and CDR2: SQVTM, ANQGSEA. Trimming at V came to 4 bases and at J to 4 bases, leaving 4 bases not matched to a gene. The CDR3 spells CSVASGAYEQYF. The CDR3 DNA follows: TGCAGCGTTGCTAGCGGAGCATACGAGCAGTACTTC.

The chain links TRBV11-2 to TRBJ2-7, with D perhaps being TRBD1 or TRBD2 (6 bases each). This CDR3 is 16 amino acids long. Looked up from germline, CDR1 is SGHAT and CDR2 is FQNNGV. The V end lost 3 bases, the J end lost 3 bases, and 18 bases lay between the germline ends. CDR3 loop: CASSFGTDGGYYEQYF. The CDR3, as DNA: TGTGCCAGCAGCTTCGGAACAGACGGGGGCTACTACGAGCAGTACTTC.

J is TRBJ1-6 and V is TRBV7-9, with D possibly matching TRBD1 (5 bases). The CDR3 has 14 amino acids. The V gene's germline CDR1 is SEHNR and CDR2 FQNEAQ (reference sequence). V was clipped by 5 bases and J by 11 bases, with 16 bases between them. CDR3 region: CASSAGTSFPPLHF. CDR3 in DNA: TGTGCCAGCAGCGCCGGGACGTCTTTTCCACCCCTCCACTTT.

This chain joins TRBV6-5 and TRBJ2-3, with D maybe TRBD1 (5 bases). Trimming left V 3 bases short and J 6 bases short, with 7 bases between. This CDR3 is built from 12 residues. CDR1 and CDR2 from the germline V gene are MNHEY and SVGAGI. CDR3 protein: CASSYQGDTQYF. CDR3 sequence (DNA): TGTGCCAGCAGTTATCAGGGCGATACGCAGTATTTT.

This clone was detected only once. The chain employs TRBV5-1 and TRBJ2-7; D is possibly TRBD2 (7 bases). This CDR3 comprises 13 residues. Deletions cut 3 bases from V and 2 bases from J, with 9 bases between. Germline lookup yields CDR1 SGHRS and CDR2 YFSETQ. CDR3: CASSWGGTYEQYF. The CDR3 coding sequence is TGCGCCAGCAGCTGGGGGGGCACCTACGAGCAGTACTTC.

The genes are TRBV7-9 and TRBJ1-5, with D perhaps TRBD1 (5 bases). Germline-derived CDR1 and CDR2 are SEHNR and FQNEAQ (reference sequence). The CDR3 is made up of 13 amino acids. The V end lost 1 base, the J end lost 9 bases, and 10 bases lay between the germline ends. CDR3 region: CASSLGGAGPQHF. CDR3 in DNA: TGTGCCAGCAGCTTAGGGGGCGCAGGGCCCCAGCATTTT. Full variable domain (rest looked up from reference TRBV7-9 and TRBJ1-5): DTGVSQNPRHKITKRGQNVTFRCDPISEHNRLYWYRQTLGQGPEFLTYFQNEAQLEKSRLLSDRFSAERPKGSFSTLEIQRTEQGDSAMYLCASSLGGAGPQHFGDGTRLSIL.

This chain joins TRBV15 and TRBJ1-1; perhaps TRBD1 as D (5 bases). V was shortened by 4 bases and J by 1 base, with 10 bases between the two germline ends. The CDR3 has 14 residues. The germline V gene has CDR1 LNHNV and CDR2 YYDKDF (reference sequence). CDR3: CATSNHRKNTEAFF. The CDR3 region has the DNA TGTGCCACCAGCAACCACAGGAAGAACACTGAAGCTTTCTTT. Full variable domain (missing parts from reference TRBV15 and TRBJ1-1): DAMVIQNPRYQVTQFGKPVTLSCSQTLNHNVMYWYQQKSSQAPKLLFHYYDKDFNNEADTPDNFQSRRPNTSFCFLDIRSPGLGDTAMYLCATSNHRKNTEAFFGQGTRLTVV.

The chain uses TRBV7-6 and TRBJ1-3; D gene unclear. Deletions cut 4 bases from V and 0 bases from J, with 19 bases between. Germline-derived CDR1 and CDR2 are SGHVS and FNYEAQ. This CDR3 is 18 amino acids long. The CDR3 spells CASSSGGGGYFSGNTIYF. In DNA form, the CDR3 reads TGTGCCAGCAGCTCGGGCGGTGGCGGATATTTCTCTGGAAACACCATATATTTT.